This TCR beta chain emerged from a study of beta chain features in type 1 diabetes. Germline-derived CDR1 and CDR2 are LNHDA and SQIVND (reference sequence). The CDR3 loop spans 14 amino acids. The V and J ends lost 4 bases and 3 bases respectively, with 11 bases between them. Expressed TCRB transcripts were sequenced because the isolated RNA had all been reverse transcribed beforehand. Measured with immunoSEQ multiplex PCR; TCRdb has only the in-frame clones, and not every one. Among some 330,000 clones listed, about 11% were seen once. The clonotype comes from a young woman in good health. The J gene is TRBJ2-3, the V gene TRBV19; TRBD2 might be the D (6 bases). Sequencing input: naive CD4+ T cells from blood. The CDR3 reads CASSNGRRTDTQYF. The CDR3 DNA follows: TGTGCCAGTAGTAACGGGAGAAGGACAGATACGCAGTATTTT.